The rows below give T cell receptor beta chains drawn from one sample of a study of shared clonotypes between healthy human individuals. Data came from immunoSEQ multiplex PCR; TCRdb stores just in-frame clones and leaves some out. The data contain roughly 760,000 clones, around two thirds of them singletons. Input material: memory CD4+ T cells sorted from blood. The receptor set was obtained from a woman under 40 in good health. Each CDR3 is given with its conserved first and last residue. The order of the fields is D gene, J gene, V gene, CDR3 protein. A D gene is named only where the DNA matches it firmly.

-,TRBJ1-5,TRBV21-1,CASSLRGGLGGNQPQHF
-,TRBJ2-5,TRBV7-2,CASSLVSGGGETQYF
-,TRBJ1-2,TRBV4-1,CASSATDYGYTF
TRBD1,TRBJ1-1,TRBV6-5,CASSYDRAYTEAFF
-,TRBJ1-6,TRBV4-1,CASSQDRGGNSPLHF
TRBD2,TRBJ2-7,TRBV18,CASLGLAGGSYEQYF
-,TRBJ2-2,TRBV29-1,CSATGSRELFF
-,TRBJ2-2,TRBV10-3,CAISYRGGRVVGELFF
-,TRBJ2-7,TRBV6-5,CASSYSGVYEQYF
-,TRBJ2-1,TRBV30,CAWIGSPWDNEQFF
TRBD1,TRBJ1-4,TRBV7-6,CASSPGGGQNNEKLFF
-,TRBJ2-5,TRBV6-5,CASSFRANQETQYF
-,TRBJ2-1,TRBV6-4,CASSPTEYNEQFF
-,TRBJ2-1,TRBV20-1,CSTLLHNEQFF
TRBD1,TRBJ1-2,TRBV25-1,CASKRTGVTGYTF
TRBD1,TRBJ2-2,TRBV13,CASSPAGTGRSGELFF
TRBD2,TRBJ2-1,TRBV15,CATSIEREDYNEQFF
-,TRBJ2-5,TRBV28,CASSFGNQETQYF
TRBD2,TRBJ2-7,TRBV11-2,CASSFRGGSSGSYEQYF
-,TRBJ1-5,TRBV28,CASSLMSGSSNQPQHF
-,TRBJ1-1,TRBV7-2,CASSATSGGTEAFF
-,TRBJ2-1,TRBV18,CASSPPQGSRFF
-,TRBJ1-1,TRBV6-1,CASRLQGPEAFF